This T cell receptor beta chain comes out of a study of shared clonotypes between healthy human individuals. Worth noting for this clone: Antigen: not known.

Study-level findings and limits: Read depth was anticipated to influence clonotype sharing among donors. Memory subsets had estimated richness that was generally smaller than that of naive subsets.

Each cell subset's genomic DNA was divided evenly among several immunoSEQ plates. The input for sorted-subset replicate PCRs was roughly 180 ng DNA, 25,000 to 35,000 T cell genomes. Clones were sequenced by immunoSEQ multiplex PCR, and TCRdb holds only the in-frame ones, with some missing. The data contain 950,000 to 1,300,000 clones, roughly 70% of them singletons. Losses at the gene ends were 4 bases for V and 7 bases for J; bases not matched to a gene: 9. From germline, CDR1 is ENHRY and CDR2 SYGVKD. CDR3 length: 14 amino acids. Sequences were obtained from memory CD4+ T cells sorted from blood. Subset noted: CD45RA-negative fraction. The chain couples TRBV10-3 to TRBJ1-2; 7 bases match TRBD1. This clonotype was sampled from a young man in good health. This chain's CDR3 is CAISVSTGQGGYTF. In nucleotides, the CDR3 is TGTGCCATCAGTGTATCGACAGGGCAAGGTGGCTACACCTTC.